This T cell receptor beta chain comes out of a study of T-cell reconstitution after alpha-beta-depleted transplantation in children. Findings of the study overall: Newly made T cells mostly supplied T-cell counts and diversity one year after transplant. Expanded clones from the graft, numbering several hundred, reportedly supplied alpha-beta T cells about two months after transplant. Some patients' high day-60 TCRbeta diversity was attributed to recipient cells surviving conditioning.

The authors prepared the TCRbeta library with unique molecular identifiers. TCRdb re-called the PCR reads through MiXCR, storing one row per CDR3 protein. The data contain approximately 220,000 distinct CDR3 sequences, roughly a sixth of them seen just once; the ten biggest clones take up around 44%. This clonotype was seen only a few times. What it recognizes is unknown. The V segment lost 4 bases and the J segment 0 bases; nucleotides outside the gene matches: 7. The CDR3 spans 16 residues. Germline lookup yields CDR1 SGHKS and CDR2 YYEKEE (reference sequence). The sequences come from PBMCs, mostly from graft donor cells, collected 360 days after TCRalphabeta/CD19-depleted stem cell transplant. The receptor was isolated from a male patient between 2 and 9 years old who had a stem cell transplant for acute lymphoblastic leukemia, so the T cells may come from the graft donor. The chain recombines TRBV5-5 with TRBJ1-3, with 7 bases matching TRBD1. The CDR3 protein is CASSDGQVHSGNTIYF. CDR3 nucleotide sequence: TGTGCCAGCAGCGACGGACAGGTGCACTCTGGAAACACCATATATTTT.